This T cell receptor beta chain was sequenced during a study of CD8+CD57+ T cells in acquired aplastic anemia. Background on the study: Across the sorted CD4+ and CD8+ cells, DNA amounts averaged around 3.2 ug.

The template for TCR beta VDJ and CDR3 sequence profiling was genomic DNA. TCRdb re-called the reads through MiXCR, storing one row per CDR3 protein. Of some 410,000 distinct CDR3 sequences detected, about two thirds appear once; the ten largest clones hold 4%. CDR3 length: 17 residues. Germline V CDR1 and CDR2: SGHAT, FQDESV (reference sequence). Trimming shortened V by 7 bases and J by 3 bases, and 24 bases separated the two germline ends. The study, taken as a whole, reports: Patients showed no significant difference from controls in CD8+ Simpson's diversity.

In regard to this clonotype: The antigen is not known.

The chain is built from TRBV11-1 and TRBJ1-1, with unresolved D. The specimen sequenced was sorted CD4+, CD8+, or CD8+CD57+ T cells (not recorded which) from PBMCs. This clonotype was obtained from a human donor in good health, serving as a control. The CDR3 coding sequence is TGTGCCAGCACCCTCACGGCAGGTCGCATGAGGTACACTGAAGCTTTCTTT. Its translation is CASTLTAGRMRYTEAFF.